The 26 T cell receptor beta chains below all came from one sample that was sequenced in a study of radiotherapy plus CTLA-4 blockade in lung cancer. The protocol was immunoSEQ multiplex PCR, while the TCRdb copy is restricted to in-frame clones and leaves out a portion. The table lists roughly 90,000 clones, 78% of them singletons, with 4% in the top ten. This specimen consisted of peripheral blood, obtained from a patient treated with radiotherapy plus ipilimumab. These receptors were obtained from a human donor with non-small cell lung cancer who had a partial response to radiotherapy plus ipilimumab. Some clones in this sample may be carry-over from other donors' samples.

This chain links TRBV5-1 with TRBJ1-1, with TRBD1 identical over 7 bases. The V and J ends lost 3 bases and 5 bases, in that order; junction bases with no gene match: 7. From germline, CDR1 is SGHRS and CDR2 YFSETQ. CDR3 size: 14 residues. CDR3 protein: CASSWNTGVTEAFF. Written as DNA, the CDR3 is TGCGCCAGCAGCTGGAACACAGGGGTGACTGAAGCTTTCTTT.

V gene TRBV2 combines with J gene TRBJ2-1; 7 positions match TRBD2. CDR1 and CDR2 (germline): SNHLY, FYNNEI. The CDR3 is made up of 15 amino acids. The junction had 5 bases not matched to a gene; V was cut back by 2 bases and J by 4 bases. The CDR3 sequence is CASSEYGGRYNEQFF. The CDR3 coding sequence is TGTGCCAGCAGTGAATACGGCGGGAGATACAATGAGCAGTTCTTC.

This clone was seen a few times. V gene TRBV5-1 combines with J gene TRBJ1-2, with 8 bases identical to TRBD1. Germline CDR1 SGHRS, CDR2 YFSETQ. The CDR3 sequence is 15 residues long. With V trimmed by 1 base and J by 4 bases, 6 bases remained unmatched. The CDR3 DNA reads TGCGCCAGCAGCTTGTCGGGACAGGCTCCCTATGGCTACACCTTC. The encoded protein is CASSLSGQAPYGYTF.

This chain connects TRBV5-1 to TRBJ2-1, with TRBD1 identical over 9 bases. V trimming: 6 bases; J trimming: 7 bases; junction bases outside the gene matches: 11. The CDR3 is made up of 15 amino acids. Per the germline V gene, CDR1 is SGHRS and CDR2 is YFSETQ. The CDR3 DNA sequence: TGCGCCAGCATCCCACAGGGGGCTACGTGGAATGAGCAGTTCTTC. Amino acids: CASIPQGATWNEQFF.

This clone has a handful of counts. The chain uses TRBV5-1 and TRBJ1-6; D possibly corresponds to TRBD1 (5 bases). Germline assignment: CDR1 SGHRS and CDR2 YFSETQ. The CDR3 consists of 17 residues. Trimming took 0 bases from V and 0 from J, leaving 10 bases between them. CDR3 bases: TGCGCCAGCAGCTTGGGGGACGGGAGCTCCTATAATTCACCCCTCCACTTT. It is translated as CASSLGDGSSYNSPLHF.

This clone has only one observation. The chain links TRBV18 to TRBJ2-5; D gene ambiguous. Germline assignment: CDR1 KGHSH and CDR2 LQKENI. The CDR3 is 12 residues long. Trimming removed 0 bases from V and 6 bases from J, with 5 bases in between. CDR3 in amino acids: CASSPPAQTQYF. In DNA form, the CDR3 reads TGTGCCAGCTCACCACCGGCTCAGACCCAGTACTTC.

This chain joins TRBV19 and TRBJ1-4, with a tentative D call TRBD1 (6 bases). Looked up from germline, CDR1 is LNHDA and CDR2 is SQIVND (reference sequence). V lost 6 bases to trimming and J lost 8 bases, with 13 bases between them. The CDR3 is 13 amino acids. CDR3 protein: CASSQGLGEKLFF. DNA for the CDR3: TGTGCCAGTAGCCAGGGGTTGGGAGAAAAACTGTTTTTT. Looking up the rest from reference TRBV19 and TRBJ1-4 gives the full variable domain: DGGITQSPKYLFRKEGQNVTLSCEQNLNHDAMYWYRQDPGQGLRLIYYSQIVNDFQKGDIAEGYSVSREKKESFPLTVTSAQKNPTAFYLCASSQGLGEKLFFGSGTQLSVL.

The chain uses TRBV7-2 and TRBJ2-1; TRBD1 aligns across 8 bases. CDR3 length equals 14 residues. V was clipped by 4 bases and J by 1 base; unmatched bases: 0. Germline CDR1 and CDR2: SGHTA and FQGNSA. CDR3 nucleotides: TGTGCCAGCAGCTGGACAGGGTCCTACAATGAGCAGTTCTTC. Its protein is CASSWTGSYNEQFF.

This chain uses TRBV5-1 with TRBJ2-5, with 12 bases identical to TRBD2. The CDR3 covers 16 residues. From germline, CDR1 is SGHRS and CDR2 YFSETQ. The junction had 5 bases not matched to a gene; V was cut back by 0 bases and J by 5 bases. CDR3 DNA: TGCGCCAGCAGCTTGGGGACTAGCGGGATAGGGGAGACCCAGTACTTC. This gives the protein CASSLGTSGIGETQYF.

V usage is TRBV5-1 and J usage is TRBJ2-3; 14 bases agree with TRBD2. Looked up from germline, CDR1 is SGHRS and CDR2 is YFSETQ. The V and J ends lost 3 bases and 1 base, in that order; junction bases with no gene match: 10. This CDR3 is built from 19 residues. The CDR3 DNA reads TGCGCCAGCAGCTCCCGGTTGACTAGCGGGAGGGCCGGCACAGATACGCAGTATTTT. Amino acid sequence: CASSSRLTSGRAGTDTQYF. Together with reference TRBV5-1 and TRBJ2-3, the CDR3 gives the full variable domain: KAGVTQTPRYLIKTRGQQVTLSCSPISGHRSVSWYQQTPGQGLQFLFEYFSETQRNKGNFPGRFSGRQFSNSRSEMNVSTLELGDSALYLCASSSRLTSGRAGTDTQYFGPGTRLTVL.

The chain recombines TRBV11-3 with TRBJ2-1; TRBD2 agrees at 7 bases. V was pared by 3 bases and J by 10 bases, with 3 bases of the junction left unmatched. The germline gives CDR1 SGHNT, CDR2 YENEEA. This CDR3 comprises 12 residues. The CDR3 coding sequence is TGTGCCAGCAGCTTGGGGGAGGGGGAGCAGTTCTTC. It specifies CASSLGEGEQFF. The full variable domain, in which reference TRBV11-3 and TRBJ2-1 provide the parts outside the CDR3, is EAGVVQSPRYKIIEKKQPVAFWCNPISGHNTLYWYLQNLGQGPELLIRYENEEAVDDSQLPKDRFSAERLKGVDSTLKIQPAELGDSAVYLCASSLGEGEQFFGPGTRLTVL.

This chain links TRBV6-4 with TRBJ2-3, with 8 bases fitting TRBD2. The CDR3 loop spans 16 amino acids. The V gene end was trimmed by 4 bases and the J gene end by 3 bases; junction bases not matched to a gene: 9. CDR1 and CDR2 from the germline V gene are MRHNA and SNTAGT. In nucleotides, the CDR3 is TGTGCCAGCAGTGCTCGGGGGGGTACGGAGACAGATACGCAGTATTTT. Translated: CASSARGGTETDTQYF.

The chain uses TRBV14 and TRBJ2-7, with 9 bases identical to TRBD1. This CDR3 contains 14 residues. The junction had 4 bases not matched to a gene; V was cut back by 6 bases and J by 1 base. Germline loops: CDR1 SGHDN, CDR2 FVKESK. In DNA, the CDR3 is TGTGCCAGCAGTCGGGACAGGGCTTCCTACGAGCAGTACTTC. Protein sequence: CASSRDRASYEQYF.

The J gene is TRBJ1-6, the V gene TRBV6-5, with a possible D match to TRBD1 (5 bases). The CDR3 runs to 16 residues. Trimming pared 3 bases from V and 10 bases from J, leaving 19 bases between. Germline V gives CDR1 MNHEY, CDR2 SVGAGI. CDR3 in amino acids: CASSYRQDTPGSPLHF. The CDR3 region has the DNA TGTGCCAGCAGTTATCGGCAGGACACGCCGGGCTCACCCCTCCACTTT.

The gene calls are TRBV11-3 and TRBJ2-1; D is perhaps TRBD2 (5 bases). V was cut by 5 bases and J by 9 bases, with 17 bases left in between. This CDR3 is built from 14 residues. CDR1 is SGHNT and CDR2 is YENEEA in the germline V gene. The CDR3, as DNA: TGTGCCAGCAGCACCTCGGGGAGCCGGGGTGAGCAGTTCTTC. Translating it yields CASSTSGSRGEQFF.

This clone has a handful of counts. The chain has TRBV4-3 and TRBJ2-3; maybe TRBD2 (5 bases). The CDR3 runs to 13 residues. Germline CDR1 is LGHNA and CDR2 is YSLEER. Trimming took 3 bases from V and 5 from J, leaving 9 bases between them. The CDR3: CASSQARGDTQYF. The DNA for the CDR3 is TGCGCCAGCAGCCAGGCACGGGGAGATACGCAGTATTTT.

The chain combines TRBV6-6 with TRBJ2-5, with TRBD2 matching over 8 bases. Unmatched junction bases numbered 8, after V lost 10 bases and J lost 4 bases. The CDR3 totals 13 residues. Germline lookup yields CDR1 MNHNY and CDR2 SVGAGI (reference sequence). The CDR3 region is CATREAVGETQYF. CDR3 coding DNA: TGTGCCACGCGGGAGGCTGTGGGAGAGACCCAGTACTTC.

The V gene is TRBV7-2, the J gene TRBJ2-1; 9 bases are a match to TRBD2. With 1 base clipped from V and 6 bases from J, the junction kept 10 bases outside the gene matches. The CDR3 loop spans 17 amino acids. Germline CDR1 is SGHTA and CDR2 is FQGNSA. The CDR3 region has the DNA TGTGCCAGCAGCTTAGTTGTTCTCGCGGGAGGGAGCAATGAGCAGTTCTTC. Protein product: CASSLVVLAGGSNEQFF.

The chain is built from TRBV6-5 and TRBJ1-6; TRBD1 matches at 8 bases. Germline V gene data show CDR1 as MNHEY and CDR2 as SVGAGI. The CDR3 covers 14 residues. V lost 5 bases, J lost 8 bases, and 5 bases stayed unmatched. The CDR3 here is CASSEPGGHSPLHF. As DNA, the CDR3 is TGTGCCAGCAGTGAACCAGGGGGCCATTCACCCCTCCACTTT.

The J gene is TRBJ2-3, the V gene TRBV7-9; D possibly corresponds to TRBD2 (7 bases). Between the trimmed V and J ends, which lost 4 bases and 1 base, there was a span of 12 bases. Germline values: CDR1 SEHNR, CDR2 FQNEAQ (reference sequence). The CDR3 runs 15 residues. The CDR3 here is CASSWGGDGTDTQYF. CDR3 coding DNA: TGTGCCAGCAGCTGGGGGGGCGACGGCACAGATACGCAGTATTTT. Looking up the rest from reference TRBV7-9 and TRBJ2-3 gives the full variable domain: DTGVSQNPRHKITKRGQNVTFRCDPISEHNRLYWYRQTLGQGPEFLTYFQNEAQLEKSRLLSDRFSAERPKGSFSTLEIQRTEQGDSAMYLCASSWGGDGTDTQYFGPGTRLTVL.

This chain links TRBV18 with TRBJ1-3, with D perhaps matching TRBD1 (5 bases). The length of the CDR3 is 14 residues. CDR1 is KGHSH, CDR2 LQKENI, per germline. Trimming removed 1 base from V and 4 bases from J, with 8 bases in between. The CDR3 reads CASSPQGKGNTIYF. In DNA form, the CDR3 reads TGTGCCAGCTCACCACAGGGGAAAGGAAACACCATATATTTT.

The V and J genes are TRBV15 and TRBJ2-1, with 12 bases fitting TRBD2. V lost 1 base and J lost 6; bases outside the gene matches: 4. The CDR3 is 16 amino acids. CDR1 and CDR2 (germline): LNHNV, YYDKDF (reference sequence). CDR3: CATSRGVTSGSNEQFF. The CDR3 DNA sequence: TGTGCCACCAGCAGAGGTGTGACTAGCGGGAGCAATGAGCAGTTCTTC. The whole variable domain, remainder taken from reference TRBV15 and TRBJ2-1, is DAMVIQNPRYQVTQFGKPVTLSCSQTLNHNVMYWYQQKSSQAPKLLFHYYDKDFNNEADTPDNFQSRRPNTSFCFLDIRSPGLGDTAMYLCATSRGVTSGSNEQFFGPGTRLTVL.

The chain links TRBV19 to TRBJ1-2; 8 nucleotides align to TRBD1. Trimming cost V 7 bases and J 7 bases; bases outside gene matches: 2. The CDR3 contains 11 residues. Germline V lookup: CDR1 LNHDA, CDR2 SQIVND (reference sequence). The CDR3 region is CASTQGAGYTF. The DNA of the CDR3 is TGTGCCAGTACTCAGGGGGCTGGCTACACCTTC.

This clone has just a few counts. The genes are TRBV28 and TRBJ2-7, with 9 bases lining up with TRBD1. Per the germline V gene, CDR1 is MDHEN and CDR2 is SYDVKM. Trimming took 3 bases from V and 0 from J; bases not matched to a gene: 0. CDR3 size: 14 residues. DNA for the CDR3: TGTGCCAGCAGTTTGACAGGGGGCTCCTACGAGCAGTACTTC. It specifies CASSLTGGSYEQYF.

The J gene is TRBJ2-5, the V gene TRBV7-3, with D perhaps matching TRBD2 (7 bases). Per germline, CDR1 SGHTA and CDR2 FQGTGA. Trimming removed 3 bases from V and 4 bases from J, with 15 bases in between. This CDR3 has 15 residues. CDR3 protein: CASSLGGAGVETQYF. DNA for the CDR3: TGTGCCAGCAGCTTGGGGGGGGCAGGTGTAGAGACCCAGTACTTC.

The V gene is TRBV27, the J gene TRBJ2-6; TRBD1 aligns across 8 bases. The germline gives CDR1 MNHEY, CDR2 SMNVEV (reference sequence). V shed 2 bases, J shed 1 base, and the junction held 10 bases outside the gene matches. The CDR3 covers 19 residues. This chain's CDR3 is CASSLRPGQGVSGANVLTF. In DNA form, the CDR3 reads TGTGCCAGCAGTTTAAGGCCAGGACAGGGAGTTTCTGGGGCCAACGTCCTGACTTTC.